The rows below give T cell receptor beta chains drawn from one sample of a study of CD8 T cells in Susac syndrome. In TCRdb, the immunoSEQ multiplex PCR reads were re-called with MiXCR into one record per CDR3 protein. The sample lists 170,000 or so distinct CDR3 sequences; over 90% were seen once. Sequences were obtained from CD4+ T cells from PBMCs. These receptors all come from a human donor with Susac syndrome. The CDR3 runs from the conserved cysteine through the conserved F or W. D genes are given only for firm matches. Clone size, where shown, is once, few, many, or a class for clones that have expanded.

clone_size j_call d_call v_call cdr3_nt cdr3_aa
NA TRBJ1-6 NA TRBV6-5 TGTGCCAGCGGAACAGGGAATTCACCCCTCCACTTT CASGTGNSPLHF
NA TRBJ2-1 NA TRBV7-2 TGTGCCAGCAGCCTGGACACCGATGAGCAGTTCTTC CASSLDTDEQFF
NA TRBJ2-3 TRBD2 TRBV5-4 TGTGCCAGCAGCTTGGACTTGGGGGGGACAGATACGCAGTATTTT CASSLDLGGTDTQYF
NA TRBJ2-1 TRBD2 TRBV20-1 TGCAGTGCTACCTTAGCGGGGATTTACAATGAGCAGTTCTTC CSATLAGIYNEQFF
NA TRBJ1-1 NA TRBV30 TGTGCCTGGAACAAGGGACCTCTTCAATCTGAAGCTTTCTTT CAWNKGPLQSEAFF
once TRBJ1-2 NA TRBV29-1 TGCAGCGTCGAAGCCGGAGGGAACTATGGCTACACCTTC CSVEAGGNYGYTF
once TRBJ2-7 NA TRBV2 TGTGCCAGCAGTGTGTACACCCCCAGACAGAAGCCTTACGAGCAGTACTTC CASSVYTPRQKPYEQYF
NA TRBJ1-1 NA TRBV3-1 TGTGCCAGCAGCCAAGTAAGCGATGAAGCTTTCTTT CASSQVSDEAFF
NA TRBJ1-5 TRBD1 TRBV20-1 TGCAGTGCTTTACGACAGGGGGGCAATCAGCCCCAGCATTTT CSALRQGGNQPQHF
NA TRBJ2-3 NA TRBV3-1 TGTGCCAGCAGCCGTGTCTCCGCCAGGGCAGATACGCAGTATTTT CASSRVSARADTQYF
NA TRBJ2-3 TRBD2 TRBV7-2 TGTGCCAGCAGCTTAGTGGCTAGCGGGGCTTCGCAGTATTTT CASSLVASGASQYF
NA TRBJ2-7 NA TRBV2 TGTGCCAGCAGTCTCGACAGCACCTACGAGCAGTACTTC CASSLDSTYEQYF
NA TRBJ2-7 TRBD2 TRBV11-2 TGTGCCAGCAGCTTAGGTCTAAGACTAGCAGTTCAGGAGCAGTACTTC CASSLGLRLAVQEQYF
NA TRBJ2-5 TRBD1 TRBV7-3 TGTGCCAGCAGCTTTACAGGGGGTGTGGAGACCCAGTACTTC CASSFTGGVETQYF
NA TRBJ1-4 NA TRBV30 TGTGCCTGGAGTGATCTAATTGGGTCTGAAAAACTGTTTTTT CAWSDLIGSEKLFF
NA TRBJ1-2 NA TRBV5-4 TGTGCCAGCAGCTCTCTGGACGGGCCTTTGGGTGGCTACACCTTC CASSSLDGPLGGYTF
once TRBJ1-2 TRBD1 TRBV19 TGTGCCAGTCAGGACAGGACCATTGGTAACTATGGCTACACCTTC CASQDRTIGNYGYTF
NA TRBJ2-3 NA TRBV6-2/TRBV6-3 TGTGCCAGCAGACGGCCGGGGCCGACCCCAGATACGCAGTATTTT CASRRPGPTPDTQYF
NA TRBJ2-4 TRBD2 TRBV20-1 TGCAGTGCTAGGGGAGGGACTCTAGCCAAAAACATTCAGTACTTC CSARGGTLAKNIQYF
NA TRBJ2-7 TRBD2 TRBV20-1 TGCAGTGCTAGAGTTTCTACTAGCGGGGACTACGAGCAGTACTTC CSARVSTSGDYEQYF
NA TRBJ1-1 NA TRBV7-9 TGTGCCAGCAGGTGGACGGCTGGAGGCGAAGCTTTCTTT CASRWTAGGEAFF
NA TRBJ1-1 TRBD1 TRBV20-1 TGCAGTGCTTCGGACAGGGGGCGCACTGAAGCTTTCTTT CSASDRGRTEAFF
NA TRBJ2-1 NA TRBV5-6 TGTGCCAGCAGCTTGGTTGCGCAGAATGAGCAGTTCTTC CASSLVAQNEQFF
NA TRBJ2-3 NA TRBV7-2 TGTGCCAGCAGCCGAGGGGTACGGACAGATACGCAGTATTTT CASSRGVRTDTQYF
NA TRBJ2-1 TRBD2 TRBV27 TGTGCCAGCAGTTTAAGTCTAGCGGGTATCAATGAGCAGTTCTTC CASSLSLAGINEQFF
NA TRBJ1-1 NA TRBV7-3 TGTGCCAGCAGCTTGACCGATGGCCTGCGGACTGAAGCTTTCTTT CASSLTDGLRTEAFF
NA TRBJ1-2 NA TRBV19 TGTGCCAGTAGGCCGGGGGGGACTATGTTCTACACCTTC CASRPGGTMFYTF
NA TRBJ2-3 NA TRBV19 TGTGCCAGTACCGGTTCCACAGATACGCAGTATTTT CASTGSTDTQYF
once TRBJ1-2 NA TRBV28 TGTGCCAGCAAGGGCAGCTATGGCTACACCTTC CASKGSYGYTF
NA TRBJ2-1 TRBD2 TRBV7-2 TGTGCCAGCAGCGCCAGGACTAGCGGATGGGATGAGCAGTTCTTC CASSARTSGWDEQFF
NA TRBJ2-4 TRBD2 TRBV6-1 TGTGCCAGCAGGGGGGGGGAGTCGTGGGCCAAAAACATTCAGTACTTC CASRGGESWAKNIQYF